Sequencing of this TCR beta chain was carried out in a study of technical replicates of blood from a handful of donors. Sequencing was performed with immunoSEQ multiplex PCR; in TCRdb, only in-frame clones are kept and a portion is missing. The sample consists of approximately 70,000 clones, 95% to 96% of them appearing once. V was trimmed by 5 bases and J by 6 bases, leaving 16 bases between them. This CDR3 has 15 amino acids. CDR1 SGHTA and CDR2 FQGTGA come from the germline V gene. The chain recombines TRBV7-3 with TRBJ2-2; tentatively, D is TRBD2 (7 bases). The origin of this receptor is a human donor in good health. Sequenced sample: T cells isolated from PBMCs. The CDR3 DNA reads as TGTGCCAGCAGCCCCGGGGGGCGGGGGCCCGGGGAGCTGTTTTTT. Translating it yields CASSPGGRGPGELFF.